Below, 17 T cell receptor beta chains from the same sample are listed, as sequenced in a study of blood T cell repertoires in COVID-19. Libraries were prepared by immunoSEQ multiplex PCR; TCRdb keeps only in-frame clonotypes and omits some of them. This table has some 38,000 clones, 90% to 95% appearing once. Sequenced material: peripheral blood. These receptor sequences come from a woman aged 30 to 39 in a cohort sampled during active COVID-19.

CDR3 in amino acids: CASSEQGFGNTIYF. The CDR3 region has the DNA TGTGCCAGTAGTGAACAGGGATTTGGAAACACCATATATTTT. The V and J genes are TRBV19 and TRBJ1-3; possibly TRBD1 for D (6 bases). V lost 5 bases, J lost 3 bases, and 11 bases lay in between. The germline CDR1 and CDR2 sequences are LNHDA and SQIVND (reference sequence). This CDR3 region has 14 residues.

This chain links TRBV7-9 with TRBJ2-1; possibly TRBD2 for D (6 bases). This CDR3 is built from 11 residues. V lost 10 bases and J lost 11, with 15 bases in between. Germline lookup yields CDR1 SEHNR and CDR2 FQNEAQ (reference sequence). The CDR3 coding sequence is TGTGCCACCGACGGGGGAATTAAGCAGTTCTTC. It codes for CATDGGIKQFF. Full variable domain (outside the CDR3, taken from reference TRBV7-9 and TRBJ2-1): DTGVSQNPRHKITKRGQNVTFRCDPISEHNRLYWYRQTLGQGPEFLTYFQNEAQLEKSRLLSDRFSAERPKGSFSTLEIQRTEQGDSAMYLCATDGGIKQFFGPGTRLTVL.

This rearrangement joins TRBV4-2 to TRBJ1-2, with D perhaps TRBD1 (5 bases). Trimming shortened V by 3 bases and J by 3 bases, and 20 bases separated the two germline ends. Germline V gives CDR1 LGHNA, CDR2 YNFKEQ. The CDR3 runs to 17 residues. The CDR3 DNA follows: TGTGCCAGCAGCCACGAAGCGGGACGGCCGTTCGACTATGGCTACACCTTC. This codes for CASSHEAGRPFDYGYTF.

The chain carries TRBV19 and TRBJ2-2, with a weak D call TRBD1 (5 bases). Trimming stripped 9 bases from V and 6 bases from J, with 8 bases between. CDR3 length equals 11 residues. Germline V lookup: CDR1 LNHDA, CDR2 SQIVND (reference sequence). CDR3 nucleotides: TGTGCCAGCCAGGGTCCCGGGGAGCTGTTTTTT. Protein: CASQGPGELFF.

The V and J genes are TRBV7-8 and TRBJ2-1, with D tentatively TRBD2 (6 bases). The V end lost 5 bases, the J end lost 5 bases, and 22 bases lay between the germline ends. CDR1 is SGHVS and CDR2 is FQNEAQ in the germline V gene. This CDR3 region has 17 residues. The CDR3 protein is CASSPLGSVAANNEQFF. In DNA form, the CDR3 reads TGTGCCAGCAGCCCCCTGGGGTCTGTAGCGGCTAACAATGAGCAGTTCTTC.

The chain combines TRBV4-2 with TRBJ1-2; D ambiguous. The CDR3 loop spans 15 amino acids. V lost 0 bases, J lost 0 bases, and 8 bases lay in between. Germline assignment: CDR1 LGHNA and CDR2 YNFKEQ. This chain's CDR3 is CASSQEVRANYGYTF. The DNA for the CDR3 is TGTGCCAGCAGCCAAGAGGTCCGCGCTAACTATGGCTACACCTTC.

The chain employs TRBV7-9 and TRBJ2-3, with TRBD2 matching 9 bases. V trimming: 5 bases; J trimming: 3 bases; junction bases outside the gene matches: 9. The CDR3 spans 16 residues. The germline V gene has CDR1 SEHNR and CDR2 FQNEAQ (reference sequence). Here the CDR3 DNA reads TGTGCCAGCAGCCAGCCTTCCCTAGCGGGGACAGATACGCAGTATTTT. Amino acid sequence: CASSQPSLAGTDTQYF.

The rearrangement uses TRBV10-1 and TRBJ2-7; D uncertain. CDR3 length equals 16 residues. V shed 6 bases and J shed 7 bases, with 25 bases lying between them. Germline loops: CDR1 WNHNN, CDR2 SYGVQD (reference sequence). CDR3 amino acids: CASSPVATLFSREQYF. CDR3 nucleotide sequence: TGCGCCAGCAGCCCTGTGGCGACTTTATTCTCTAGGGAGCAGTACTTC.

The chain carries TRBV7-8 and TRBJ1-2; 7 positions match TRBD1. The CDR3 spans 15 residues. Per the germline V gene, CDR1 is SGHVS and CDR2 is FQNEAQ. With 2 bases clipped from V and 0 bases from J, the junction kept 3 bases outside the gene matches. The CDR3 region has the DNA TGTGCCAGCAGCTTACGACAGGGCGCTAACTATGGCTACACCTTC. This encodes CASSLRQGANYGYTF.

The sample holds one count of this clone. This chain uses TRBV5-1 with TRBJ1-5, with D possibly TRBD1 on 5 matching bases. Germline V lookup: CDR1 SGHRS, CDR2 YFSETQ. This CDR3 region has 15 residues. Deletions cut 3 bases from V and 1 base from J, with 11 bases between. The CDR3 spells CASSYSGGSNQPQHF. DNA of the CDR3: TGCGCCAGCAGCTACTCCGGGGGGAGCAATCAGCCCCAGCATTTT.

The chain couples TRBV10-3 to TRBJ2-1; the match to TRBD2 covers 7 bases. The CDR3 loop spans 13 amino acids. Trimming removed 4 bases from V and 8 bases from J; junction bases left unmatched: 5. Germline-derived CDR1 and CDR2 are ENHRY and SYGVKD. The CDR3 sequence: CAISGRESDEQFF. CDR3 nucleotide sequence: TGTGCCATCAGTGGGCGGGAGTCGGATGAGCAGTTCTTC.

The chain couples TRBV27 to TRBJ1-2; a possible D gene is TRBD1 (5 bases). The CDR3 is 15 amino acids. The V end was cut by 4 bases, the J end by 6 bases, with 18 bases between. Germline CDR1 is MNHEY and CDR2 is SMNVEV (reference sequence). Written as DNA, the CDR3 is TGTGCCAGCAGTTATCGGCCTCAGGGCAGGGATGGCTACACCTTC. Its translation is CASSYRPQGRDGYTF.

V gene TRBV3-1 (or the pseudogene TRBV3-2) combines with J gene TRBJ2-7; 15 bases map to TRBD2. In germline, CDR1 is LGHDT, CDR2 YNNKEL (reference sequence). J was trimmed by 1 base and V by 4 bases; bases with no gene match: 2. The CDR3 sequence is 16 residues long. The chain's CDR3 is CASSLGLAGGSYEQYF. The CDR3 DNA sequence: TGTGCCAGCAGCCTCGGACTAGCGGGAGGGTCCTACGAGCAGTACTTC.

The genes are TRBV24-1 and TRBJ1-1; 8 positions match TRBD1. Germline assignment: CDR1 KGHDR and CDR2 SFDVKD. J lost 4 bases, V lost 3 bases, and 6 bases had no gene match. The CDR3 loop spans 15 amino acids. CDR3 loop: CATSDPSGGVTEAFF. CDR3 bases: TGTGCCACCAGTGATCCCTCAGGGGGCGTCACTGAAGCTTTCTTT.

The V and J genes are TRBV5-6 and TRBJ2-7; perhaps TRBD2 as D (6 bases). From germline, CDR1 is SGHDT and CDR2 YYEEEE. The germline V and J ends were trimmed by 4 bases and 2 bases, with 19 bases remaining between them. The CDR3 is 16 residues long. This chain's CDR3 is CASSNRPGVPPYEQYF. In DNA, the CDR3 is TGTGCCAGCAGCAACCGACCGGGGGTACCCCCCTACGAGCAGTACTTC.

This clone was recorded once. The chain uses TRBV6-4 and TRBJ2-2, with 12 bases that match TRBD2. This CDR3 region has 16 residues. Germline V lookup: CDR1 MRHNA, CDR2 SNTAGT. With 4 bases clipped from V and 0 bases from J, the junction kept 0 bases outside the gene matches. This CDR3 reads CASSGLAGANTGELFF. DNA of the CDR3: TGTGCCAGCAGTGGACTAGCGGGAGCGAACACCGGGGAGCTGTTTTTT.

The rearrangement links TRBV6-6 to TRBJ2-2; tentative D call: TRBD2 (5 bases). CDR1 MNHNY and CDR2 SVGAGI come from the germline V gene (reference sequence). The CDR3 is made up of 14 amino acids. V was clipped by 6 bases and J by 6 bases, with 14 bases between them. The CDR3: CASSLSRAAGELFF. The DNA for the CDR3 is TGTGCCAGCAGCCTCTCGAGGGCAGCCGGGGAGCTGTTTTTT.